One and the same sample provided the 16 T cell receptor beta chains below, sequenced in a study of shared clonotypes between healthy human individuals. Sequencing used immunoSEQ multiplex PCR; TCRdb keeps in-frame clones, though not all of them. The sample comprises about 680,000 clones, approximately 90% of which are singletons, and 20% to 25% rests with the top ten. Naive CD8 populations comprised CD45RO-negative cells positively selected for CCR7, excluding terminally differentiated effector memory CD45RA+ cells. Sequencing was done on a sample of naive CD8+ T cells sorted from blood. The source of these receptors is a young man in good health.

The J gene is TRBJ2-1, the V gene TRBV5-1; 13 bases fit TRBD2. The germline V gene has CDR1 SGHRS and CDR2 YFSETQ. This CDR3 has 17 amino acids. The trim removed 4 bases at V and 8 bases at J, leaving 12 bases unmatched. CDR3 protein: CASSLKGLAGAWDEQFF. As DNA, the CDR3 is TGCGCCAGCAGCCTGAAAGGACTAGCGGGAGCTTGGGATGAGCAGTTCTTC.

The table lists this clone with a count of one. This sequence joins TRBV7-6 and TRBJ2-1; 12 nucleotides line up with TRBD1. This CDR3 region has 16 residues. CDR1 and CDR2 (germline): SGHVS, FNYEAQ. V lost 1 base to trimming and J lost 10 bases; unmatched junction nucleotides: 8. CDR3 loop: CASSLVPGQGAREQFF. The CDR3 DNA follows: TGTGCCAGCAGCTTAGTTCCGGGACAGGGGGCAAGGGAGCAGTTCTTC.

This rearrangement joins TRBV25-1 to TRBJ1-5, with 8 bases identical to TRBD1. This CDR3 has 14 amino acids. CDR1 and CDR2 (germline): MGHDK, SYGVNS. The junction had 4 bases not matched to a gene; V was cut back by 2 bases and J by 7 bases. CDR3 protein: CASSEGTGYQPQHF. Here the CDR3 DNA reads TGTGCCAGCAGTGAAGGGACAGGCTACCAGCCCCAGCATTTT.

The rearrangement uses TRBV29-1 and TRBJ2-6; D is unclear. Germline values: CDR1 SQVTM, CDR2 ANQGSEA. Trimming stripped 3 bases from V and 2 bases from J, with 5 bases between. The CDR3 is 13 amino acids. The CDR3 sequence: CSVEVPGANVLTF. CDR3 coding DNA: TGCAGCGTTGAGGTGCCTGGGGCCAACGTCCTGACTTTC.

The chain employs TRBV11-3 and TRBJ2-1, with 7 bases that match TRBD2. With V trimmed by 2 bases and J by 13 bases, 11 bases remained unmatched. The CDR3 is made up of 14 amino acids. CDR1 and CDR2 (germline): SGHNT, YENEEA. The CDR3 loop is CASSLRLGGSGQFF. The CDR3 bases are TGTGCCAGCAGCTTAAGATTGGGCGGGAGTGGTCAGTTCTTC.

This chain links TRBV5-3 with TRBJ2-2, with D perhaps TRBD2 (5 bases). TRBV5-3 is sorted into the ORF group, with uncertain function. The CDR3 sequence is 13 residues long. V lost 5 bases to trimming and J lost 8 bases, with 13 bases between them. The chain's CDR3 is CARRDSRRGELFF. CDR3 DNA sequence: TGTGCCAGAAGGGACTCGAGACGAGGGGAGCTGTTTTTT.

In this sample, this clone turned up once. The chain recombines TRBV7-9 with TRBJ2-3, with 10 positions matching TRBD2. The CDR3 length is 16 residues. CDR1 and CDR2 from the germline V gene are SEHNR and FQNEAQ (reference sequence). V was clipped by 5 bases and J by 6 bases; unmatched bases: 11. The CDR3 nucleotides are TGTGCCAGCAGCGCGCCTCTAGCGGGAGTTATCGATACGCAGTATTTT. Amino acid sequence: CASSAPLAGVIDTQYF.

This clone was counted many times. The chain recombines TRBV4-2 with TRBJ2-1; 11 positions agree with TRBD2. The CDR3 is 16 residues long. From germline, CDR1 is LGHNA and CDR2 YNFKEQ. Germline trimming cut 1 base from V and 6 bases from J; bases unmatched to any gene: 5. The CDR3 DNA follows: TGTGCCAGCAGCCAAGGGGAGGGGACTAGCGGCAATGAGCAGTTCTTC. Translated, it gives CASSQGEGTSGNEQFF.

In nucleotides, the CDR3 is TGCAGCGTCACCCGACTAGCGGGCCTGCAAGAGACCCAGTACTTC. Its protein product is CSVTRLAGLQETQYF. V and J are TRBV29-1 and TRBJ2-5; TRBD2 aligns across 10 bases. The CDR3 has 15 amino acids. Germline CDR1 is SQVTM and CDR2 is ANQGSEA. The J segment lost 2 bases and the V segment lost 6 bases, leaving 9 bases of the junction unmatched.

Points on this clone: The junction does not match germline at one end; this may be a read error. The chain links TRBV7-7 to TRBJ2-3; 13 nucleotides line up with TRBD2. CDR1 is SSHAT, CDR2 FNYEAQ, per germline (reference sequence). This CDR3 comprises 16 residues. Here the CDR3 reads CASSKGLAGHTDTQYF. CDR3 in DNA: TGTGCTAGCAGCAAGGGACTAGCGGGACACACAGATACGCAGTATTTT.

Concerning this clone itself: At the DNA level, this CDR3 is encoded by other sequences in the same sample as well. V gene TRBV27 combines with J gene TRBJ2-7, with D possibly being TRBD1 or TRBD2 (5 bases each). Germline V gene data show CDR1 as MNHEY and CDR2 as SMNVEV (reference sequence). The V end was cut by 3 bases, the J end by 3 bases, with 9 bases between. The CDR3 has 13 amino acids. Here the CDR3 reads CASSLGRSYEQYF. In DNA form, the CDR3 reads TGTGCCAGCAGTTTGGGACGTAGCTACGAGCAGTACTTC.

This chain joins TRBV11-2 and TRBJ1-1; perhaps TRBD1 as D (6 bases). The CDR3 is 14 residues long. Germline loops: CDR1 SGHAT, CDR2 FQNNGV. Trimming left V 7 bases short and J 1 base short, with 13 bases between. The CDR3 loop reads CASIVTGGNTEAFF. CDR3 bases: TGTGCCAGCATCGTGACAGGAGGGAACACTGAAGCTTTCTTT. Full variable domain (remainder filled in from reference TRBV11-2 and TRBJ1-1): EAGVAQSPRYKIIEKRQSVAFWCNPISGHATLYWYQQILGQGPKLLIQFQNNGVVDDSQLPKDRFSAERLKGVDSTLKIQPAKLEDSAVYLCASIVTGGNTEAFFGQGTRLTVV.

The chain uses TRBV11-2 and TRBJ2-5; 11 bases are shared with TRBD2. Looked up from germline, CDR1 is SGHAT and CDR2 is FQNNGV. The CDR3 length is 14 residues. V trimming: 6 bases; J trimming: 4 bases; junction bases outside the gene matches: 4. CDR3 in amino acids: CASRGLAGGETQYF. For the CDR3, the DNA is TGTGCCAGCAGGGGGCTAGCGGGAGGAGAGACCCAGTACTTC.

The CDR3 sequence is CASSLEGQGTYEQYF. For the CDR3, the DNA is TGCGCCAGCAGCTTGGAGGGACAGGGTACCTACGAGCAGTACTTC. The rearrangement links TRBV5-1 to TRBJ2-7; 9 bases map to TRBD1. Germline V lookup: CDR1 SGHRS, CDR2 YFSETQ. This CDR3 contains 15 residues. V lost 0 bases and J lost 2; bases outside the gene matches: 3. The variable domain in full, completed from reference TRBV5-1 and TRBJ2-7, reads KAGVTQTPRYLIKTRGQQVTLSCSPISGHRSVSWYQQTPGQGLQFLFEYFSETQRNKGNFPGRFSGRQFSNSRSEMNVSTLELGDSALYLCASSLEGQGTYEQYFGPGTRLTVT.

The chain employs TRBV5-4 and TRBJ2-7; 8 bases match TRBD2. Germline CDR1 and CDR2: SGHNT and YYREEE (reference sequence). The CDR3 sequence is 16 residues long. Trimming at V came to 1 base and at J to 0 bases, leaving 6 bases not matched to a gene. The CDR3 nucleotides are TGTGCCAGCAGCTTGAGGCTAGCGGGTCTCTCCTACGAGCAGTACTTC. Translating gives CASSLRLAGLSYEQYF.

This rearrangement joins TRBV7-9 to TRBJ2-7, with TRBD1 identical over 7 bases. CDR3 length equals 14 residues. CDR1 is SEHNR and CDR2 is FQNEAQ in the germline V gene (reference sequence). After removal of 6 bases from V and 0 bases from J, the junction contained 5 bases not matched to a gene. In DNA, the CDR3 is TGTGCCAGCAGGGGACAGAGGAGCTCCTACGAGCAGTACTTC. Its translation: CASRGQRSSYEQYF.